This T cell receptor beta chain stems from a study of tumor and adjacent non-tumor tissue in lung cancer. On the study more broadly: Stage I to III disease affected ten to eleven men and roughly 5 women aged roughly 31 to 80.

This clonotype was counted at least ten times. Its antigen remains unknown. The template was RNA from unsorted bulk tissue. Chemotherapy-naive patients with new lung cancer underwent thoracic surgery in China, August–November 2014. Broader study findings: Significantly higher TCR diversity was found in tumor than normal lung.

The library came from three nested PCR rounds adapted from ARM-PCR protocols. Each CDR3 protein gets one entry after TCRdb re-called the multiplex PCR reads with MiXCR. This table holds tens of thousands of distinct CDR3 sequences, roughly 70% found once. J lost 5 bases, V lost 4 bases, and 3 bases had no gene match. The CDR3 is 14 residues long. Looked up from germline, CDR1 is SGHVS and CDR2 is FQNEAQ. The sequencing sample was made of lung tumor tissue. V and J are TRBV7-8 and TRBJ2-3; 10 bases fit TRBD1. This clonotype originated in a man aged 60 to 75 with non-small cell lung cancer. This CDR3 is CASSSTGGGDTQYF. The CDR3 DNA is TGTGCCAGCAGCTCGACAGGGGGCGGAGATACGCAGTATTTT.